What follows is one T cell receptor (beta chain) and its context. This clonotype was counted a few times. The antigen it binds to is not known. No quality values exist for individual bases; no much larger clone is one base distant. The patients picked for sequencing were ones in whom flow cytometry had shown an expansion of CD8+CD57+ cells. Every patient had severe acquired aplastic anemia, diagnosed using the International Study of Aplastic Anemia and Agranulocytosis and Camitta criteria. At the time blood was sampled, none of the patients had received any therapy. TCR repertoires of sorted CD4+ and CD8+ blood T cells from severe aplastic anemia patients and healthy subjects were deep-sequenced in the study. In the USA, patient enrollment took place under clinicaltrials.gov protocols 00001620, 01623167, 00001397, 00071045, 00081523 and 00961064. Ficoll-Paque density gradient centrifugation was used to isolate peripheral blood mononuclear cells. CD4+ and CD8+ T cells were sorted by FACS or magnetic beads before DNA extraction.

The record originates from a study of CD8+CD57+ T cells in acquired aplastic anemia listed by TCRdb under 2018. Regarding the study in general: DNA extracted from sorted CD4+ and CD8+ cells had a mean of about 3.3 ug, with a range of about 0.19 to 30 ug. CD8+CD57+ expansion was defined as frequency above the mean frequency observed in healthy subjects. The study at large found these results: No significant difference in CD8+ Simpson's diversity was found between patients and healthy controls (P=0.060). Around 27 CD8+ CDR3 sequences were found to be shared between patients and controls, but these sequences appeared to be highly expressed in patients and within the immunodominant clones of the patients.

Genomic DNA was used as template for profiling of TCR beta VDJ combinations and CDR3 sequences. An Illumina HiSeq 2000 was the platform used for TCR repertoire sequencing. The study's own analysis went as follows. Repertoires were assessed using TRBV/TRBJ rearrangement plots, CDR3 size and DJ length profiles, and Simpson's diversity index. The immunodominant clone was defined as the most abundant DNA sequence in deep sequencing data. CDR3 amino acid sequences were checked for sharing between subjects and were compared against published repertoires and the VDJdb database. TCRdb passed the public sequencing reads through fastp at Q25 and MiXCR, retaining productive beta sequences. Under each unique CDR3 protein, matching rows form one entry showing the most common genes and DNA. These V and J calls originate from TCRdb's pipeline instead of the authors' own analysis. The sample table holds 450,000 to 550,000 distinct CDR3 sequences, of which 25% to 40% were seen once. The ten largest clones add up to less than 0.85% of the sample.

CDR1 is given as DFQATT and CDR2 as SNEGSKA, both from the germline V gene (reference sequence). The CDR3 sequence holds 14 residues, the cysteine and phenylalanine included. Only CDR3 DNA remains: 42 bases, in frame from the first base. Deletion took 3 bases off V and 1 base off J, with a span of 10 bases between the germline ends. The sequence is built from TRBV20-1 and TRBJ2-1; the D element could tentatively be TRBD1 or TRBD2, as 5 bases agree for each. The sample consisted of sorted CD4+, CD8+, or CD8+CD57+ T cells (not recorded which) from PBMCs. This TCR was sampled from a human donor with aplastic anemia. The nucleotide sequence reads TGCAGTGCTAGTCTGGGGGTATCCTACAATGAGCAGTTCTTC. This sequence encodes CSASLGVSYNEQFF.